This paragraph reports one T cell receptor beta chain. This specimen comes from a study of blood T cell repertoires in COVID-19. Study-wide background: There were acute and convalescent COVID-19 samples, and they came from the United States, Italy and Spain. Sources were T cells, B-cell-depleted T cells, or PBMCs; the material itself was cDNA or gDNA.

Assay: immunoSEQ multiplex PCR; the TCRdb copy retains only in-frame clones and omits some. Of 250,000 or so clones listed, approximately 86% are singletons. The receptor was derived from a woman aged 55-69 years with active or convalescent COVID-19. Sequences were obtained from peripheral blood.

CDR3 nucleotide sequence: TGTGCCAGTAGTCCGACAGGGTTCGGGGAGCTGTTTTTT. This encodes CASSPTGFGELFF. This chain uses TRBV19 with TRBJ2-2; TRBD1 matches 7 bases. Trimming cost V 5 bases and J 7 bases; bases outside gene matches: 4. Germline CDR1 is LNHDA and CDR2 is SQIVND (reference sequence). The CDR3 totals 13 residues.